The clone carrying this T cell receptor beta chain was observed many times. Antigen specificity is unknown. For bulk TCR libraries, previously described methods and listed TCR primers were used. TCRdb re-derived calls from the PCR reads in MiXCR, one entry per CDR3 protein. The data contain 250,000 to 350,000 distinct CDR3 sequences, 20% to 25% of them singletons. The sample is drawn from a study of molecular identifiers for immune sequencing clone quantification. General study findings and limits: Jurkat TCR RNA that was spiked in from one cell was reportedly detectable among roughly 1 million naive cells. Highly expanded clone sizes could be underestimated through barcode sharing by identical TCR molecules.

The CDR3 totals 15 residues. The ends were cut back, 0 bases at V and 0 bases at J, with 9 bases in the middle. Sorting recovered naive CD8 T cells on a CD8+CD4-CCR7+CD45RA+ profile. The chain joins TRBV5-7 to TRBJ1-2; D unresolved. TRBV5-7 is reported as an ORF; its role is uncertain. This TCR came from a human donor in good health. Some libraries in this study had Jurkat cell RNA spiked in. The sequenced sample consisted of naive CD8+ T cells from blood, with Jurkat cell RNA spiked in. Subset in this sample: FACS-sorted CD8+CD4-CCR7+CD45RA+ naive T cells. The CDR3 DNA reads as TGTGCCAGCAGCTTGGTGGTATGGACTAACTATGGCTACACCTTC. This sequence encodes CASSLVVWTNYGYTF.